This T cell receptor (beta chain) was sequenced in a study of shared clonotypes between healthy human individuals. This CDR3 has 13 amino acids. Germline V CDR1 and CDR2: SGHAT, FQNNGV. The V end lost 1 base, the J end lost 6 bases, and 6 bases lay between the germline ends. A remark on this clone: What it binds is unknown.

Method: immunoSEQ multiplex PCR; TCRdb's copy keeps in-frame clones and lacks some. The data contain some 2.1 million clones, approximately 95% of them singletons. Whole-study findings and limits: Exclusively blood specimens were collected; tissue repertoires likely differ. The rarefaction results pointed to incomplete sorted-subset sequencing despite large depth. Relative to memory subsets, naive subsets generally showed larger estimated richness.

The specimen sequenced was naive CD4+ T cells sorted from blood. The subset here: CD45RA+ positively selected. The chain is built from TRBV11-2 and TRBJ2-2; D gene uncertain. The TCR originated in a man aged 18 to 30 in good health. CDR3 DNA sequence: TGTGCCAGCAGCTTAGGTACACCCGGGGAGCTGTTTTTT. Translated: CASSLGTPGELFF.